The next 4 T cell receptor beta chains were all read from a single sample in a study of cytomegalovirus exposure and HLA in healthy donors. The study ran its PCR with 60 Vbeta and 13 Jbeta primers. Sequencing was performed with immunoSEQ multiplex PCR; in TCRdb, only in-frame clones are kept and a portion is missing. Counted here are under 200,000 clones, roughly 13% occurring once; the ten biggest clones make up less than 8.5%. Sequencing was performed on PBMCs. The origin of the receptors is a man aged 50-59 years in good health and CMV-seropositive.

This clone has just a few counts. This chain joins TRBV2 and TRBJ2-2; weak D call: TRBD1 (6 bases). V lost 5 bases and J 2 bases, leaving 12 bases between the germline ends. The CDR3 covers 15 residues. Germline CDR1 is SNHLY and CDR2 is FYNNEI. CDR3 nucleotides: TGTGCCAGCAGTTGGGACGGGACAAACACCGGGGAGCTGTTTTTT. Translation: CASSWDGTNTGELFF.

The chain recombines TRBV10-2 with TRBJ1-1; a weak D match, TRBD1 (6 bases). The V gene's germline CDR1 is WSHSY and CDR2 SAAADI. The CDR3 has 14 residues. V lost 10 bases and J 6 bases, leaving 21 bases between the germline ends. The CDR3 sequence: CATRRQGITSEAFF. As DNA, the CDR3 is TGCGCCACCCGACGGCAGGGGATCACCTCTGAAGCTTTCTTT.

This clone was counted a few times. In DNA, the CDR3 is TGTGCCAGCAGCTTACCCCTTCCCAGCAATCAGCCCCAGCATTTT. Encoded protein: CASSLPLPSNQPQHF. This chain links TRBV7-2 with TRBJ1-5; no definite D call. The length of the CDR3 is 15 residues. Germline V lookup: CDR1 SGHTA, CDR2 FQGNSA. V was pared by 2 bases and J by 1 base, with 9 bases between.

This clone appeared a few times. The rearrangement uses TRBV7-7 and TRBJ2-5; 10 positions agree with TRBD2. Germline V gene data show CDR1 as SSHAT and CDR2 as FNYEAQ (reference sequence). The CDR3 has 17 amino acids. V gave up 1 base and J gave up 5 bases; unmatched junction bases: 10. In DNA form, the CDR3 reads TGTGCCAGCAGCTTAGGAGGAATTAGCGGGGGGTATGAGACCCAGTACTTC. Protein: CASSLGGISGGYETQYF.